A single sample gave rise to the 30 T cell receptor beta chains below, sequenced in a study of Ad26.COV2.S vaccination and SARS-CoV-2 variants. Documented treatment: 15 to 20 received Ad26.COV2.S at low or high dose, single or two shots; several received placebo; per-sample allocation not given. Collection of samples fell on day 63 after the first vaccine or placebo injection. Only in-frame clones appear in the TCRdb table, and some are missing; sequencing was by immunoSEQ multiplex PCR. The table has fewer than 900,000 clones, roughly 90% seen once. Here the sequenced sample was peripheral blood, taken in a trial of Ad26.COV2.S vaccine versus placebo. These receptor sequences come from a person between 18 and 59 years old who received the Ad26.COV2.S COVID-19 vaccine or a placebo.

The chain combines TRBV30 with TRBJ2-7; 10 bases map to TRBD1. The CDR3 is 16 amino acids. In germline, CDR1 is GTSNPN, CDR2 SVGIG (reference sequence). Trimming at V came to 1 base and at J to 4 bases, leaving 10 bases not matched to a gene. This chain's CDR3 is CAWSGVRGTGAYEQYF. CDR3 bases: TGTGCCTGGAGTGGGGTTAGGGGGACAGGGGCTTACGAGCAGTACTTC.

The rearrangement links TRBV4-3 to TRBJ1-5; a weak D match, TRBD1 (6 bases). Germline V gene sequence: CDR1 LGHNA, CDR2 YSLEER. Between the trimmed V and J ends, which lost 4 bases and 2 bases, there was a span of 9 bases. CDR3 length: 14 amino acids. CDR3 region: CASSPRTGNQPQHF. In DNA form, the CDR3 reads TGCGCCAGCAGCCCACGGACAGGCAATCAGCCCCAGCATTTT.

Remarks on this clone: The same CDR3 is also encoded by other DNA sequences in this sample. The rearrangement uses TRBV6-5 and TRBJ2-7, with 7 bases matching TRBD1. CDR3 length equals 15 residues. The germline CDR1 and CDR2 sequences are MNHEY and SVGAGI. The V segment lost 4 bases and the J segment 0 bases; nucleotides outside the gene matches: 6. The CDR3 DNA follows: TGTGCCAGCAGTTCCACCGGGACAGTCTCCTACGAGCAGTACTTC. The encoded protein is CASSSTGTVSYEQYF.

The V gene is TRBV15, the J gene TRBJ1-3; D gene ambiguous. Germline V gene sequence: CDR1 LNHNV, CDR2 YYDKDF (reference sequence). The CDR3 loop spans 14 amino acids. V was pared by 0 bases and J by 4 bases, with 7 bases between. CDR3 region: CATSRDPAGNTIYF. The CDR3 DNA sequence: TGTGCCACCAGCAGAGACCCAGCGGGAAACACCATATATTTT.

V is TRBV14 and J is TRBJ1-5; TRBD1 is a possible D gene (6 bases). Germline CDR1 reads SGHDN; CDR2 reads FVKESK. V was trimmed by 2 bases and J by 2 bases, leaving 16 bases between them. There are 17 residues in the CDR3. CDR3 region: CASSQTWNGGRNQPQHF. Here the CDR3 DNA reads TGTGCCAGCAGCCAAACGTGGAACGGGGGGCGCAATCAGCCCCAGCATTTT.

This clone was observed once. V and J are TRBV18 and TRBJ2-7; D unresolved. Trimming removed 2 bases at V and 3 bases at J, with 8 bases between. The CDR3 consists of 13 residues. Germline CDR1 is KGHSH and CDR2 is LQKENI. This CDR3 reads CASSPMLSYEQYF. The DNA of the CDR3 is TGTGCCAGCTCACCAATGCTTAGCTACGAGCAGTACTTC.

The gene calls are TRBV19 and TRBJ2-7, with D perhaps TRBD2 (6 bases). Germline CDR1 is LNHDA and CDR2 is SQIVND (reference sequence). This CDR3 contains 15 residues. V shed 5 bases and J shed 3 bases, with 17 bases lying between them. The chain's CDR3 is CASSLRARGDYEQYF. CDR3 nucleotides: TGTGCCAGTAGTTTACGGGCCCGCGGGGACTACGAGCAGTACTTC.

This chain connects TRBV18 to TRBJ2-1, with TRBD2 identical over 8 bases. The CDR3 length is 15 residues. The J segment lost 7 bases and the V segment lost 3 bases, leaving 8 bases of the junction unmatched. Germline values: CDR1 KGHSH, CDR2 LQKENI. CDR3 region: CASSPPGTRGNEQFF. DNA of the CDR3: TGTGCCAGCTCACCCCCGGGGACTAGGGGTAATGAGCAGTTCTTC.

Concerning this clone: Additional DNA sequences in this sample encode the identical CDR3. The chain joins TRBV19 to TRBJ1-5; D uncertain. Germline loops: CDR1 LNHDA, CDR2 SQIVND (reference sequence). CDR3 size: 14 residues. V lost 2 bases to trimming and J lost 0 bases, with 5 bases between them. The CDR3 region has the DNA TGTGCCAGTAGTATAACCGGTAGCAATCAGCCCCAGCATTTT. This codes for CASSITGSNQPQHF.

V gene TRBV30 combines with J gene TRBJ1-5; D ambiguous. The length of the CDR3 is 14 residues. Germline CDR1 GTSNPN, CDR2 SVGIG (reference sequence). V lost 3 bases, J lost 7 bases, and 16 bases lay in between. CDR3 sequence (DNA): TGTGCCTGGAGCCCCGCGGCCGTGGGACAGCCCCAGCATTTT. Translating gives CAWSPAAVGQPQHF.

The rearrangement uses TRBV6-5 and TRBJ2-2; the D gene is possibly TRBD1 (6 bases). The length of the CDR3 is 12 residues. V was pared by 11 bases and J by 4 bases, with 11 bases between. Germline assignment: CDR1 MNHEY and CDR2 SVGAGI. This chain's CDR3 is CAVQGTTGELFF. CDR3 nucleotides: TGTGCCGTCCAGGGGACCACCGGGGAGCTGTTTTTT.

The chain recombines TRBV19 with TRBJ2-5; no clear D. The V gene lost 10 bases and the J gene lost 1 base, with 16 bases spanning the gap. CDR3 length equals 14 residues. Germline CDR1 LNHDA, CDR2 SQIVND (reference sequence). The CDR3 sequence: CATHGRRRQETQYF. DNA of the CDR3: TGTGCCACTCACGGACGCAGACGCCAAGAGACCCAGTACTTC.

This chain connects TRBV14 to TRBJ2-2; 7 nucleotides line up with TRBD2. V shed 2 bases and J 5 bases; nucleotides not matched to a gene: 2. The germline CDR1 and CDR2 sequences are SGHDN and FVKESK. The CDR3 length is 14 residues. Here the CDR3 reads CASSQSGGTGELFF. CDR3 coding DNA: TGTGCCAGCAGCCAATCCGGGGGGACCGGGGAGCTGTTTTTT.

V gene TRBV7-2 combines with J gene TRBJ1-3; D not certain. The CDR3 covers 15 residues. Germline-derived CDR1 and CDR2 are SGHTA and FQGNSA. V was pared by 0 bases and J by 0 bases, with 6 bases between. The CDR3 coding sequence is TGTGCCAGCAGCTTAGCCGTCTTCTCTGGAAACACCATATATTTT. Its translation: CASSLAVFSGNTIYF.

The chain is built from TRBV6-5 and TRBJ2-1, with D perhaps matching TRBD1 (6 bases). Germline CDR1 is MNHEY and CDR2 is SVGAGI. The CDR3 contains 13 residues. Trimming took 8 bases from V and 9 from J, leaving 17 bases between them. DNA of the CDR3: TGTGCCAGCGTCGTGCAGGGGCAAAGTGAGCAGTTCTTC. This encodes CASVVQGQSEQFF.

The rearrangement uses TRBV6-1 and TRBJ1-2; D remains unclear. Trimming pared 2 bases from V and 8 bases from J, leaving 12 bases between. Germline values: CDR1 MNHNS, CDR2 SASEGT. CDR3 length: 13 amino acids. The CDR3 here is CASSESLSRGYTF. The CDR3 bases are TGTGCCAGCAGTGAAAGCCTGTCCAGAGGCTACACCTTC.

This chain joins TRBV29-1 and TRBJ1-5, with D possibly being TRBD1 (5 bases). Trimming removed 6 bases at V and 6 bases at J, with 15 bases between. The germline V gene has CDR1 SQVTM and CDR2 ANQGSEA. This CDR3 contains 13 residues. The CDR3 sequence is CSVSFQGGQPQHF. The CDR3 bases are TGCAGCGTCTCATTTCAGGGTGGTCAGCCCCAGCATTTT. The variable domain in full, with the rest retrieved from reference TRBV29-1 and TRBJ1-5, is SAVISQKPSRDICQRGTSLTIQCQVDSQVTMMFWYRQQPGQSLTLIATANQGSEATYESGFVIDKFPISRPNLTFSTLTVSNMSPEDSSIYLCSVSFQGGQPQHFGDGTRLSIL.

The chain couples TRBV2 to TRBJ2-3, with 7 positions matching TRBD2. The V segment lost 8 bases and the J segment 2 bases; nucleotides outside the gene matches: 4. Germline CDR1 is SNHLY and CDR2 is FYNNEI. There are 13 residues in the CDR3. The CDR3: CASLAGVTDTQYF. The CDR3 region has the DNA TGTGCCAGCCTGGCGGGGGTCACAGATACGCAGTATTTT.

This clone was recorded once. The chain couples TRBV4-1 to TRBJ1-5; 7 nucleotides align to TRBD1. Trimming took 0 bases from V and 11 from J; bases not matched to a gene: 16. The CDR3 extends over 17 amino acids. In germline, CDR1 is MGHRA, CDR2 YSYEKL. The CDR3 loop is CASSQEAQGGSSWAQHF. The CDR3 DNA reads as TGCGCCAGCAGCCAAGAGGCGCAGGGGGGCTCGAGTTGGGCCCAGCATTTT.

The rearrangement joins TRBV27 to TRBJ2-7; D call uncertain. CDR1 and CDR2 (germline): MNHEY, SMNVEV (reference sequence). This CDR3 is built from 15 residues. V gave up 2 bases and J gave up 2 bases, with 13 bases separating them. The CDR3: CASSLSDRRAYEQYF. The DNA for the CDR3 is TGTGCCAGCAGTTTAAGTGACCGTAGGGCCTACGAGCAGTACTTC.

The rearrangement joins TRBV6-5 to TRBJ2-1; 9 bases agree with TRBD1. The CDR3 is made up of 16 amino acids. Germline-derived CDR1 and CDR2 are MNHEY and SVGAGI. V was pared by 0 bases and J by 6 bases, with 6 bases of the junction left unmatched. This CDR3 reads CASSYSRQGVRNEQFF. In DNA form, the CDR3 reads TGTGCCAGCAGTTACTCGAGACAGGGGGTCCGCAATGAGCAGTTCTTC.

V usage is TRBV7-9 and J usage is TRBJ2-7; possibly TRBD2 for D (6 bases). Trimming removed 5 bases at V and 4 bases at J, with 15 bases between. CDR3 length equals 14 residues. CDR1 SEHNR and CDR2 FQNEAQ come from the germline V gene (reference sequence). The CDR3 nucleotides are TGTGCCAGCAGCCGCGGCCCGCGGGGTTACGAGCAGTACTTC. Translated: CASSRGPRGYEQYF.

Concerning this clone itself: The same CDR3 can be traced to other DNA sequences in this sample. V is TRBV24-1 and J is TRBJ2-1, with 10 bases matching TRBD2. Trimming at V came to 3 bases and at J to 4 bases, leaving 2 bases not matched to a gene. CDR1 and CDR2 (germline): KGHDR, SFDVKD. The CDR3 contains 15 residues. CDR3: CATSDTSGTYNEQFF. For the CDR3, the DNA is TGTGCCACCAGTGATACTAGCGGGACTTACAATGAGCAGTTCTTC.

The V call is TRBV6-5, the J call TRBJ1-1, with TRBD1 identical over 8 bases. CDR1 and CDR2 from the germline V gene are MNHEY and SVGAGI. V trimming: 4 bases; J trimming: 13 bases; junction bases outside the gene matches: 14. This CDR3 region has 14 residues. CDR3 in amino acids: CASSSFDPGGGVFF. The CDR3 DNA sequence: TGTGCCAGCAGTTCTTTCGATCCAGGGGGCGGGGTTTTCTTT.

This rearrangement joins TRBV30 to TRBJ2-5; 15 bases line up with TRBD2. Germline V gene lookup returns CDR1 GTSNPN and CDR2 SVGIG (reference sequence). V lost 1 base and J lost 5; bases outside the gene matches: 5. There are 16 residues in the CDR3. CDR3 nucleotide sequence: TGTGCCTGGAGTGGAGGACTAGCGGGGGGGCTGGAGACCCAGTACTTC. It translates to CAWSGGLAGGLETQYF.

V usage is TRBV9 and J usage is TRBJ2-3, with 8 bases lining up with TRBD2. Germline V CDR1 and CDR2: SGDLS, YYNGEE. Trimming removed 4 bases from V and 6 bases from J; junction bases left unmatched: 10. The CDR3 has 15 amino acids. DNA for the CDR3: TGTGCCAGCAGCTCCCGGGGAACGGGGGGGGATACGCAGTATTTT. This codes for CASSSRGTGGDTQYF.

This clone is a singleton in its sample. The genes are TRBV4-2 and TRBJ1-6; D remains unclear. The V end lost 0 bases, the J end lost 10 bases, and 16 bases lay between the germline ends. The CDR3 is 16 amino acids. CDR1 is LGHNA, CDR2 YNFKEQ, per germline. The CDR3 loop reads CASSQDLETYGSPLHF. The CDR3 DNA follows: TGTGCCAGCAGCCAAGATTTGGAGACGTATGGGTCACCCCTCCACTTT.

The V gene is TRBV7-9, the J gene TRBJ2-1; 7 bases line up with TRBD2. This CDR3 has 17 residues. The germline V gene has CDR1 SEHNR and CDR2 FQNEAQ (reference sequence). Germline trimming cut 2 bases from V and 7 bases from J; bases unmatched to any gene: 14. The CDR3 sequence: CASSLNRASGVGNEQFF. In nucleotides, the CDR3 is TGTGCCAGCAGCTTAAACCGCGCCAGCGGGGTTGGGAATGAGCAGTTCTTC. The whole variable domain, filled in from reference TRBV7-9 and TRBJ2-1, reads DTGVSQNPRHKITKRGQNVTFRCDPISEHNRLYWYRQTLGQGPEFLTYFQNEAQLEKSRLLSDRFSAERPKGSFSTLEIQRTEQGDSAMYLCASSLNRASGVGNEQFFGPGTRLTVL.

The J gene is TRBJ1-5, the V gene TRBV7-9; D may be TRBD1 (6 bases). Germline lookup yields CDR1 SEHNR and CDR2 FQNEAQ (reference sequence). V dropped 5 bases and J dropped 7 bases, with 18 bases sitting between them. CDR3 size: 15 residues. The CDR3 DNA reads TGTGCCAGCAGCCCCGGCGGGGGGCCCCGGCAGCCCCAGCATTTT. This translates into CASSPGGGPRQPQHF.

CDR3 nucleotides: TGTGCCAGCACTCGCAGGGCCCTGAACACCGGGGAGCTGTTTTTT. Protein sequence: CASTRRALNTGELFF. The genes are TRBV7-9 and TRBJ2-2; D might be TRBD1 (5 bases). The germline CDR1 and CDR2 sequences are SEHNR and FQNEAQ (reference sequence). CDR3 length: 15 residues. V dropped 7 bases and J dropped 1 base, with 13 bases sitting between them.